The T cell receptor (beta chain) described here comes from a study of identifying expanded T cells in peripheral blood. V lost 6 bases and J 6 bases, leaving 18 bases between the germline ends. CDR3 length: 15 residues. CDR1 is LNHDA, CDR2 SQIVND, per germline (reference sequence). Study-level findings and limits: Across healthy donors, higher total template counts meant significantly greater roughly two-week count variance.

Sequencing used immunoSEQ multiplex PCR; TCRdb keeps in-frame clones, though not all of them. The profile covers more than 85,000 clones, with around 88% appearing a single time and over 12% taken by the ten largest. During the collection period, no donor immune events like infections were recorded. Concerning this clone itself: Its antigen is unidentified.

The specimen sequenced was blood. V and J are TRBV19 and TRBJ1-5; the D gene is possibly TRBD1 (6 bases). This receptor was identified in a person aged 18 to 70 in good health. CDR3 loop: CASRRETGSFQPQHF. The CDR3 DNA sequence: TGTGCCAGTAGACGTGAAACAGGGAGTTTTCAGCCCCAGCATTTT.